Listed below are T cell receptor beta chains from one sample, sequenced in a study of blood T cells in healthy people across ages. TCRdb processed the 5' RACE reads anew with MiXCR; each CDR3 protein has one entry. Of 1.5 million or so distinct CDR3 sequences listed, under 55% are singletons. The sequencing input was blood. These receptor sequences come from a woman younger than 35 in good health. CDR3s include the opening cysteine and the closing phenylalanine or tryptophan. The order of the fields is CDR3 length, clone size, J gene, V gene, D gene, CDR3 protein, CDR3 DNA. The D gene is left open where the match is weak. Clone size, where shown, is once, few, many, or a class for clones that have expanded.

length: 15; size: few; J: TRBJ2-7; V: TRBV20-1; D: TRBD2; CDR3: CSATTSGGAAYEQYF; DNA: TGCAGTGCAACCACTAGCGGGGGGGCCGCTTACGAGCAGTACTTC
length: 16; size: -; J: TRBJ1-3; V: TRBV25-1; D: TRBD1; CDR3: CASSDRTGGSGNTIYF; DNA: TGTGCCAGCAGTGACCGGACAGGGGGCTCTGGGAACACCATATATTTT
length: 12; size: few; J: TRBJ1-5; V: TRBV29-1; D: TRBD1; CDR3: CSVGVGGQPQHF; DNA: TGCAGCGTTGGAGTAGGGGGCCAGCCCCAGCATTTT
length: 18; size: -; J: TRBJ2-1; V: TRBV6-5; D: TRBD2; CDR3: CARSSRASGGPGYNEQFF; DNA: TGTGCCAGGAGTTCCCGGGCTAGCGGGGGCCCCGGGTACAATGAGCAGTTCTTC
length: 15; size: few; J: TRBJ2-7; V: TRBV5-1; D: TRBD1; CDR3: CASSSGQVSSYEQYF; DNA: TGCGCCAGCAGCTCAGGACAGGTCAGCTCCTACGAGCAGTACTTC
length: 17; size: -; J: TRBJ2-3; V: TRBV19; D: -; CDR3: CASNLRYLEGITDTQYF; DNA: TGTGCCAGTAACTTACGGTACCTAGAAGGGATCACAGATACGCAGTATTTT
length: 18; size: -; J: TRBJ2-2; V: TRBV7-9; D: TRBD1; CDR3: CASSLVIPDRGRFGELFF; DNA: TGTGCCAGCAGCTTAGTTATCCCCGACAGGGGGCGGTTCGGGGAGCTGTTTTTT
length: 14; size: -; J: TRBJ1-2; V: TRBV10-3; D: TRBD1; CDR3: CAISEGDSRYGYTF; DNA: TGTGCCATCAGTGAGGGGGACAGCCGTTATGGCTACACCTTC
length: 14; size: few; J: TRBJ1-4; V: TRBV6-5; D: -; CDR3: CASSYAPTNEKLFF; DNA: TGTGCCAGCAGTTACGCGCCCACAAATGAAAAACTGTTTTTT
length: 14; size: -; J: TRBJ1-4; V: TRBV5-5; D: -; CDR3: CASRLQGIGEKLFF; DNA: TGTGCCAGCAGACTGCAGGGTATCGGTGAAAAACTGTTTTTT
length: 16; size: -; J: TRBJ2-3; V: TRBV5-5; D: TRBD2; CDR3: CASRNASGGSTDTQYF; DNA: TGTGCCAGCCGAAATGCTAGCGGAGGGAGCACAGATACGCAGTATTTT
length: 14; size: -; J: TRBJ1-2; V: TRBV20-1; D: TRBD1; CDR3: CSAKTGISSYGYTF; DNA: TGCAGTGCTAAGACAGGGATTTCCTCCTATGGCTACACCTTC
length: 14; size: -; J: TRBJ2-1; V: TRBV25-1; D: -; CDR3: CANPGGTSYNEQFF; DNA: TGTGCCAACCCTGGAGGAACCTCCTACAATGAGCAGTTCTTC
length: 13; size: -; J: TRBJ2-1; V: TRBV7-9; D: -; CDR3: CASSPRTLNEQFF; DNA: TGTGCCAGCAGCCCCAGGACACTCAATGAGCAGTTCTTC
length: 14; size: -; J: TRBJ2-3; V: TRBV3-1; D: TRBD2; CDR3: CASSQVTSGATQYF; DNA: TGTGCCAGCAGCCAAGTAACTAGCGGGGCTACGCAGTATTTT
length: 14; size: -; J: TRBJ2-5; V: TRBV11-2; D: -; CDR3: CASTKDPRGETQYF; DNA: TGTGCCAGCACAAAGGACCCCCGAGGAGAGACCCAGTACTTC
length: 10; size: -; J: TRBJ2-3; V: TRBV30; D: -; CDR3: CAWSSHTQYF; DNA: TGTGCCTGGAGTTCCCATACGCAGTATTTT
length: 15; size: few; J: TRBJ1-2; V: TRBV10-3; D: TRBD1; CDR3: CAISDLDRVSYGYTF; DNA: TGTGCCATCAGTGATCTGGACAGGGTTTCCTATGGCTACACCTTC
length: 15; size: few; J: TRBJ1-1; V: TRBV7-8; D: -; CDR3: CASSVLQRGVPEAFF; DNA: TGTGCCAGCAGCGTTCTTCAGAGGGGGGTCCCTGAAGCTTTCTTT
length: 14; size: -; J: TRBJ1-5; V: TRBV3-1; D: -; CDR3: CASSQELGSQPQHF; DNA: TGTGCCAGCAGCCAAGAGTTGGGGTCTCAGCCCCAGCATTTT
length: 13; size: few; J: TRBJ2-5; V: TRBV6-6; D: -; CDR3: CASSNSPLETQYF; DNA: TGTGCCAGCAGTAATTCGCCTTTAGAGACCCAGTACTTC
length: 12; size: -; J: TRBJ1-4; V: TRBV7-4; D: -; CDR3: CASSLAVGKLFF; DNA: TGTGCCAGCAGCTTAGCGGTTGGAAAACTGTTTTTT
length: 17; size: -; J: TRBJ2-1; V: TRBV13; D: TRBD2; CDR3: CASSDQTSGFGYNERFF; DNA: TGTGCCAGCAGCGACCAGACTAGCGGGTTTGGGTACAATGAGCGGTTCTTC
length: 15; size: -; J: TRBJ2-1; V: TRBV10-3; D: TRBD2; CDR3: CAISDWEGRDYEQFF; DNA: TGTGCCATCAGTGACTGGGAGGGAAGAGACTACGAGCAGTTCTTC
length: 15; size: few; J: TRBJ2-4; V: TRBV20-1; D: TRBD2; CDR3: CSATLAGGAKNIQYF; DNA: TGCAGTGCTACACTAGCGGGGGGAGCCAAAAACATTCAGTACTTC
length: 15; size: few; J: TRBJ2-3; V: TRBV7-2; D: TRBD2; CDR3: CASSHWAGRADTQYF; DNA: TGTGCCAGCAGCCACTGGGCGGGGAGGGCAGATACGCAGTATTTT
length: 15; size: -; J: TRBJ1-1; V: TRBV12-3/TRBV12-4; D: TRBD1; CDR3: CASSTTGTGGCEAFF; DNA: TGTGCCAGCAGCACAACCGGGACAGGGGGGTGTGAAGCTTTCTTT
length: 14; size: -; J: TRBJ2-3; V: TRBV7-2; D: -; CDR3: CASSLEDSVFHEYF; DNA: TGTGCCAGCAGCTTAGAAGATTCGGTTTTCCACGAGTATTTT
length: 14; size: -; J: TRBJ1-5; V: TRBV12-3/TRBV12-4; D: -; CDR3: CASSFTGINQPQHF; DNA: TGTGCCAGCAGTTTTACAGGGATCAATCAGCCCCAGCATTTT
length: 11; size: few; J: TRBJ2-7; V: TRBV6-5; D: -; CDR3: CASSFDSEQYF; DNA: TGTGCCAGCAGTTTCGACTCTGAGCAGTACTTC
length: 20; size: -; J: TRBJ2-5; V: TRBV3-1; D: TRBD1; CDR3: CASSQFYSQRDRRLRETQYF; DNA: TGTGCCAGCAGCCAATTCTATTCCCAAAGGGACAGGCGTTTACGGGAGACCCAGTACTTC
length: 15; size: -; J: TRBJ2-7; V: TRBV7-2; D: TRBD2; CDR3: CASSSQSGASYEQYF; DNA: TGTGCCAGCAGCTCACAGAGCGGGGCCTCCTACGAGCAGTACTTC
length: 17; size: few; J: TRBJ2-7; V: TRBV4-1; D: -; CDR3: CASSQGERVLSSYEQYF; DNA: TGCGCCAGCAGCCAAGGGGAGCGGGTGTTGAGCTCCTACGAGCAGTACTTC
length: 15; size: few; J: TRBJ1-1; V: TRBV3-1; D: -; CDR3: CASSLPGAGVTEAFF; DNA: TGTGCCAGCAGCCTCCCCGGCGCAGGGGTTACTGAAGCTTTCTTT
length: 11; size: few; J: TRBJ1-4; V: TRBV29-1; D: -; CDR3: CSAAGGEKLFF; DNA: TGCAGCGCCGCTGGGGGTGAAAAACTGTTTTTT
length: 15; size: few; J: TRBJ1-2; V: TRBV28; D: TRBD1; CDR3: CASSLRGQGTYGYTF; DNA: TGTGCCAGCAGTTTGAGGGGACAGGGTACCTATGGCTACACCTTC
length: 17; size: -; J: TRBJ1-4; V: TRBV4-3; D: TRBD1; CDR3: CASSQAGLDRSNEKLFF; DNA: TGCGCCAGCAGCCAAGCAGGCCTGGACAGGAGTAATGAAAAACTGTTTTTT
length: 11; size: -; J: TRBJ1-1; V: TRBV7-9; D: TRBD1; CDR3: CASSERQGAFF; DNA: TGTGCCAGCAGCGAACGACAGGGGGCTTTCTTT
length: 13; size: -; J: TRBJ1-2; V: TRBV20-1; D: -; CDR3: CSAFRGGNYGYTF; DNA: TGCAGTGCTTTCCGAGGAGGCAACTATGGCTACACCTTC
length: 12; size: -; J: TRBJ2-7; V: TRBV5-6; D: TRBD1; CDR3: CASSLQGCGQYF; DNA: TGTGCCAGCAGCTTACAGGGGTGCGGGCAGTACTTC
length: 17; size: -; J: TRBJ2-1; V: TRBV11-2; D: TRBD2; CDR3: CASSPRRGGGAYNEQFF; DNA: TGTGCCAGCAGCCCCCGCCGGGGCGGGGGGGCATACAATGAGCAGTTCTTC
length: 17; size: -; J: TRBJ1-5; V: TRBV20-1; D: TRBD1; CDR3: CSARDFGTGGSNQPQHF; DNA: TGCAGTGCTAGAGATTTTGGGACAGGGGGAAGCAATCAGCCCCAGCATTTT
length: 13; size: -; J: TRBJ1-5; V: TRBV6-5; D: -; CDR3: CASSYNPNQPQHF; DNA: TGTGCCAGCAGTTACAACCCAAATCAGCCCCAGCATTTT
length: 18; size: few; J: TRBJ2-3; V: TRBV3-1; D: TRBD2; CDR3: CASSQDIAGGMVTDTQYF; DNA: TGTGCCAGCAGCCAAGATATAGCGGGGGGCATGGTAACAGATACGCAGTATTTT
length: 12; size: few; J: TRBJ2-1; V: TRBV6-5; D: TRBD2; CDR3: CATFGDYDEQFF; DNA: TGTGCCACCTTTGGGGACTACGATGAGCAGTTCTTC
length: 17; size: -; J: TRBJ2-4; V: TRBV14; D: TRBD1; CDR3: CASSQGRQGASKNIQYF; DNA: TGTGCCAGCAGCCAAGGGAGACAGGGGGCCTCCAAAAACATTCAGTACTTC
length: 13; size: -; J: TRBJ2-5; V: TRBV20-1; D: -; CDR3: CSATGSVQETQYF; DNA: TGCAGTGCCACTGGCAGCGTCCAAGAGACCCAGTACTTC